These T cell receptor beta chains were read from a single sample in a study of Ad26.COV2.S vaccination and SARS-CoV-2 variants. The data were produced by immunoSEQ multiplex PCR, yet TCRdb's version contains in-frame clones alone and is incomplete. The sample consists of about 350,000 clones, roughly nine tenths of them appearing once. This sample comprised peripheral blood, obtained after recovery from COVID-19. The receptors derive from a human donor who had recovered from COVID-19. CDR3s include the opening cysteine and the closing phenylalanine or tryptophan. The D gene is left open where the match is weak. A clone size is listed for some rows: how often the clone was seen (once, few, many), or a class if it is expanded.

v_gene	j_gene	d_gene	abundance	CDR3nt	CDR3aa
TRBV6-5	TRBJ1-1	NA	NA	TGTGCCGCCGCTCTGATGAACACTGAAGCTTTCTTT	CAAALMNTEAFF
TRBV11-2	TRBJ1-1	NA	NA	TGTGCCAGCAGCTCAGGTAGGGGCCGCCTGGAAGCTTTCTTT	CASSSGRGRLEAFF
TRBV25-1	TRBJ2-5	TRBD1	once	TGTGCCAGCGACTCAACCCTGACAGGGATAAAATGGGAGACCCAGTACTTC	CASDSTLTGIKWETQYF
TRBV27	TRBJ2-7	TRBD2	NA	TGTGCCAGCATAGAGACTAGCGGGGGTTTCGACGAGCAGTACTTC	CASIETSGGFDEQYF
TRBV11-2	TRBJ2-7	NA	NA	TGTGCCAGCAGCTTACAGACAGGATCCTACGAGCAGTACTTC	CASSLQTGSYEQYF
TRBV2	TRBJ2-4	NA	NA	TGTGCCAGCAGTGAATCCTTGATGGCAGATGCGGTCGTAGACATTCAGTACTTC	CASSESLMADAVVDIQYF
TRBV7-2	TRBJ1-1	NA	NA	TGTGCCAGCAGCTTAGGGATATTTTTGAACACTGAAGCTTTCTTT	CASSLGIFLNTEAFF
TRBV11-3	TRBJ2-5	TRBD2	NA	TGTGCCAGCAGCTTAGGGGCCAGCGGGGGGGCGGAGACCCAGTACTTC	CASSLGASGGAETQYF
TRBV7-2	TRBJ1-6	NA	NA	TGTGCCAGCAGCTCGAGAGGCAATGATAATTCACCCCTCCACTTT	CASSSRGNDNSPLHF
TRBV27	TRBJ2-3	NA	NA	TGTGCCAGCACCCGAATGCGAGGGGTCGGCACAGATACGCAGTATTTT	CASTRMRGVGTDTQYF
TRBV7-2	TRBJ2-2	NA	NA	TGTGCCGCCTCGATCCAGGCGGGGCGGGAGCTGTTTTTT	CAASIQAGRELFF
TRBV6-2/TRBV6-3	TRBJ2-7	NA	NA	TGTGCCAGCAGCCTACGAAAATTATCCTCCTACGAGCAGTACTTC	CASSLRKLSSYEQYF
TRBV19	TRBJ1-5	NA	NA	TGTGCCAGTAGTGAAGGCAGGGGCCGCGTGAATCAGCCCCAGCATTTT	CASSEGRGRVNQPQHF
TRBV19	TRBJ1-3	NA	once	TGTGCCAGTAGTGCAGGGACCTCTGGAAACACCATATATTTT	CASSAGTSGNTIYF
TRBV10-3	TRBJ1-5	TRBD1	few	TGTGCCACCTCCCCAACAGGGGGCAATCAGCCCCAGCATTTT	CATSPTGGNQPQHF
TRBV10-3	TRBJ2-1	NA	once	TGTGCCATCAGTGAGTCAAAGGGTGTGAATGAGCAGTTCTTC	CAISESKGVNEQFF
TRBV9	TRBJ1-1	NA	NA	TGTGCCAGCAGCGTAGGGGGGCGGGAAGCTTTCTTT	CASSVGGREAFF
TRBV3-1/TRBV3-2	TRBJ2-5	NA	NA	TGTGCCAGCAGCCTGGGACTCCCCGGCGGGGAGACCCAGTACTTC	CASSLGLPGGETQYF
TRBV5-1	TRBJ2-7	NA	NA	TGCGCCAGCAGCTTGGGGGCACTCTACGAGCAGTACTTC	CASSLGALYEQYF
TRBV7-2	TRBJ2-7	TRBD1	NA	TGTGCCAGCAGCTTAGGGGACAGGGTCGAGCAGTACTTC	CASSLGDRVEQYF
TRBV21-1	TRBJ1-1	NA	NA	TGTGCCAGCAGCAACCGACAGGGCGTTTGCACTGAAGCTTTCTTT	CASSNRQGVCTEAFF
TRBV7-9	TRBJ1-1	NA	NA	TGTGCCAGCAGCCCTGGACAGTTGAACACTGAAGCTTTCTTT	CASSPGQLNTEAFF
TRBV29-1	TRBJ1-1	NA	NA	TGCAGCGTAACAGGGTACACTGAAGCTTTCTTT	CSVTGYTEAFF
TRBV6-5	TRBJ2-3	NA	NA	TGTGCCAGCAGTTACCAGCGGCGGACAGATACGCAGTATTTT	CASSYQRRTDTQYF
TRBV6-5	TRBJ2-7	NA	NA	TGTGCCAGCAGCCGGGATTGGCGGGGCGAGCAGTACTTC	CASSRDWRGEQYF
TRBV6-5	TRBJ1-2	TRBD1	NA	TGTGCCAGCAGGACTGGACAGGGCTCTGGCTACACCTTC	CASRTGQGSGYTF
TRBV2	TRBJ1-1	NA	NA	TGTGCCAGCAGTGTGGGAGGCGGGAACACTGAAGCTTTCTTT	CASSVGGGNTEAFF
TRBV6-5	TRBJ2-7	TRBD1	once	TGTGCCAGCAGCCGGACAGGGGCCCACGAGCAGTACTTC	CASSRTGAHEQYF
TRBV5-3	TRBJ1-2	NA	NA	TGTGCCAGAAGCTTGTGTTCAGGGTGGGATGGCTACACCTTC	CARSLCSGWDGYTF
TRBV6-2/TRBV6-3	TRBJ2-5	TRBD2	NA	TGTGCCAGCAGTTACCCGCCTGGGGGACTAGCGGGGGTTCAAGAGACCCAGTACTTC	CASSYPPGGLAGVQETQYF
TRBV10-3	TRBJ1-4	TRBD1	NA	TGTGCCATCAGTGAACAGGGGGCCGTGGCAACTAATGAAAAACTGTTTTTT	CAISEQGAVATNEKLFF
TRBV6-5	TRBJ1-1	NA	NA	TGTGCCGGCAGTAGAGACACTGAAGCTTTCTTT	CAGSRDTEAFF
TRBV5-1	TRBJ2-1	NA	NA	TGCGCCAGCAGCTTGAGTAGGGTATTAGATGAGCAGTTCTTC	CASSLSRVLDEQFF